The rows below give T cell receptor beta chains drawn from one sample of a study of blood T cell repertoires in COVID-19. Generated by immunoSEQ multiplex PCR, the TCRdb table keeps only in-frame clones and is missing some. The sample carries some 26,000 clones, roughly nine tenths recorded once. The source material was peripheral blood. The receptor set was obtained from a human donor in a cohort sampled during active COVID-19. Both conserved end residues are part of each CDR3. Each record gives: CDR3 DNA, CDR3 protein, D gene, J gene, V gene, clone size. D genes are given only for firm matches. Some rows have no size entry. The others give once, few or many, or a class for an expanded clone.

DNA: TGTGCCAGCAGTCCAGGGGGTGGAGGTGGTTTCTCCTATAATTCACCCCTCCACTTT
CDR3: CASSPGGGGGFSYNSPLHF
D: TRBD1
J: TRBJ1-6
V: TRBV6-6
size: .

DNA: TGTGCCAGTAGTACCGGCAGGGCGGAAAGCTACACCTTC
CDR3: CASSTGRAESYTF
D: .
J: TRBJ1-2
V: TRBV19
size: .

DNA: TGTGCCAGCAGCTTGCAGGGGAACTATGGCTACACCTTC
CDR3: CASSLQGNYGYTF
D: .
J: TRBJ1-2
V: TRBV5-4
size: few

DNA: TGTGCCAGCAGCCCACCGAGTCCGGTGTTTTACGAGCAGTACTTC
CDR3: CASSPPSPVFYEQYF
D: .
J: TRBJ2-7
V: TRBV3-1/TRBV3-2
size: .

DNA: TGTGCCAGCAGCATCAGAGGGACGAACACCGGGGAGCTGTTTTTT
CDR3: CASSIRGTNTGELFF
D: .
J: TRBJ2-2
V: TRBV5-4
size: .

DNA: TGTGCCAGCTCACCATTCCCCGGGGAGGCATATGGCTACACCTTC
CDR3: CASSPFPGEAYGYTF
D: .
J: TRBJ1-2
V: TRBV18
size: once

DNA: TGCGCCAGCAGCCGTAACAGGGTGAACACTGAAGCTTTCTTT
CDR3: CASSRNRVNTEAFF
D: .
J: TRBJ1-1
V: TRBV4-1
size: .

DNA: TGTGCCAGCAGCTTATATGGTACGGGGACAGGGATGGCCCTTAACTATGGCTACACCTTC
CDR3: CASSLYGTGTGMALNYGYTF
D: TRBD1
J: TRBJ1-2
V: TRBV7-8
size: .

DNA: TGTGCCTGGAGTGTAAGGAAGGGGACAGTTGGGTCCTCTTTCTTCTTAGGGTCTGGAAACACCATATATTTT
CDR3: CAWSVRKGTVGSSFFLGSGNTIYF
D: TRBD1
J: TRBJ1-3
V: TRBV30
size: .

DNA: TGTGCCAGCTCACCACGGGACAGCGGCTACACCTTC
CDR3: CASSPRDSGYTF
D: TRBD1
J: TRBJ1-2
V: TRBV18
size: .

DNA: TGTGCCTGGAGTGTGGGGGGAGCTAACTATGGCTACACCTTC
CDR3: CAWSVGGANYGYTF
D: .
J: TRBJ1-2
V: TRBV30
size: once

DNA: TGTGCCAGCAGCTTGGCAGGGCTGAACACTGAAGCTTTCTTT
CDR3: CASSLAGLNTEAFF
D: .
J: TRBJ1-1
V: TRBV7-9
size: .

DNA: TGCGCCAGCAGCCCGGAGGTCAGGAACACCATATATTTT
CDR3: CASSPEVRNTIYF
D: .
J: TRBJ1-3
V: TRBV5-1
size: .

DNA: TGTGCCAGCAGCTTCGGGGGAACGGGTGAGCAGTTCTTC
CDR3: CASSFGGTGEQFF
D: .
J: TRBJ2-1
V: TRBV7-3
size: .

DNA: TGCTCCACAGAGACCTACAGGACTAACTATGGCTACACCTTC
CDR3: CSTETYRTNYGYTF
D: .
J: TRBJ1-2
V: TRBV29-1
size: .

DNA: TGCAGTGCTAGTAGGGAGCCAGGAAACACCATATATTTT
CDR3: CSASREPGNTIYF
D: .
J: TRBJ1-3
V: TRBV20-1
size: .

DNA: TGTGCCAGCAGTTTAGGGGGGCGGAGTGGCTACACCTTC
CDR3: CASSLGGRSGYTF
D: .
J: TRBJ1-2
V: TRBV12-3/TRBV12-4
size: .

DNA: TGTGCCAGCAGCTTGCCTAGCGGGGACCACGAGGTTTTT
CDR3: CASSLPSGDHEVF
D: TRBD2
J: TRBJ2-3
V: TRBV5-4
size: once

DNA: TGTGCCAGCAGCCCCGGGACTAGCGGGGGAGAGACCCAGTACTTC
CDR3: CASSPGTSGGETQYF
D: TRBD2
J: TRBJ2-5
V: TRBV5-5
size: .

DNA: TGTGCCAGCAGCCTTCGCCTTGACATCTCATTACCCTACGAGCAGTACTTC
CDR3: CASSLRLDISLPYEQYF
D: .
J: TRBJ2-7
V: TRBV7-2
size: .

DNA: TGTGCCAGCAGCGTAGACGCGGGCACAGATACGCAGTATTTT
CDR3: CASSVDAGTDTQYF
D: .
J: TRBJ2-3
V: TRBV9
size: .

DNA: TGTGCCAGCAGCGGAAGACAGGGGTTAGCCTCACCCCTCCACTTT
CDR3: CASSGRQGLASPLHF
D: TRBD1
J: TRBJ1-6
V: TRBV5-6
size: .

DNA: TGTGCCAGCAGCCAGACACGGAACACCATATATTTT
CDR3: CASSQTRNTIYF
D: .
J: TRBJ1-3
V: TRBV14
size: .

DNA: TGTGCCAGCAGACGGGACAGGACCAACTATGGCTACACCTTC
CDR3: CASRRDRTNYGYTF
D: TRBD1
J: TRBJ1-2
V: TRBV7-9
size: .

DNA: TGTGCCACCAGTGCTGCTCCTAGCGGGGCCCCAGATACGCAGTATTTT
CDR3: CATSAAPSGAPDTQYF
D: TRBD2
J: TRBJ2-3
V: TRBV24-1
size: .

DNA: TGTGCCAGCAGTCAGGTGAATCTTTCACCCCTCCACTTT
CDR3: CASSQVNLSPLHF
D: .
J: TRBJ1-6
V: TRBV7-8
size: .

DNA: TGCGCCAGCAGCCAAGACCTAAGAACTGAAGCTTTCTTT
CDR3: CASSQDLRTEAFF
D: .
J: TRBJ1-1
V: TRBV4-3
size: few

DNA: TGTGCCAGCAGCTTAGGCGCAGGACAAGAGACCCAGTACTTC
CDR3: CASSLGAGQETQYF
D: .
J: TRBJ2-5
V: TRBV7-9
size: .

DNA: TGTGCCAGCAGGTTGACAGGGTCGGGACAGCCCCAGCATTTT
CDR3: CASRLTGSGQPQHF
D: TRBD1
J: TRBJ1-5
V: TRBV6-6
size: few

DNA: TGTGCCAGCACCGACAGGGGCTACCCTGAAGCTTTCTTT
CDR3: CASTDRGYPEAFF
D: TRBD1
J: TRBJ1-1
V: TRBV19
size: .

DNA: TGTGCCAGCGTAGGGACAGAAGCCTACGAGCAGTACTTC
CDR3: CASVGTEAYEQYF
D: TRBD1
J: TRBJ2-7
V: TRBV5-8
size: .

DNA: TGTGCCAGCAGCCAGAAAGGGGGGGAACCCCCCCCAATAAACTATGGCTACACCTTC
CDR3: CASSQKGGEPPPINYGYTF
D: .
J: TRBJ1-2
V: TRBV3-1/TRBV3-2
size: .

DNA: TGTGCCAGCAGCTCCACAGGGGCCTACAATGAGCAGTTCTTC
CDR3: CASSSTGAYNEQFF
D: TRBD1
J: TRBJ2-1
V: TRBV5-4
size: once

DNA: TGCGCCAGCAGCTTGGTTGAGCGGGGAGCATACAATGAGCAGTTCTTC
CDR3: CASSLVERGAYNEQFF
D: TRBD2
J: TRBJ2-1
V: TRBV5-1
size: .

DNA: TGTGCCAGTAGTATAGGGGGCCGGGACAGGCCCTACAATGAGCAGTTCTTC
CDR3: CASSIGGRDRPYNEQFF
D: TRBD1
J: TRBJ2-1
V: TRBV19
size: .

DNA: TGCGCCAGCAGCCAAGATAGGGGCTATGGCTACACCTTC
CDR3: CASSQDRGYGYTF
D: .
J: TRBJ1-2
V: TRBV4-3
size: .

DNA: TGTGCTAGTAGTACTAGCGGGGTGGAGCAGTTCTTC
CDR3: CASSTSGVEQFF
D: TRBD2
J: TRBJ2-1
V: TRBV19
size: .

DNA: TGTGCCAGCAGCGCTACGGGGTCGGACTATGGCTACACCTTC
CDR3: CASSATGSDYGYTF
D: .
J: TRBJ1-2
V: TRBV7-9
size: .

DNA: TGCGCCAGCAGCCGCACGGGGGACTCCTACAATGAGCAGTTCTTC
CDR3: CASSRTGDSYNEQFF
D: .
J: TRBJ2-1
V: TRBV5-1
size: once

DNA: TGCGCCAGCAGTGAGTCAGGGGACAGGGGCACTGAAGCTTTCTTT
CDR3: CASSESGDRGTEAFF
D: TRBD1
J: TRBJ1-1
V: TRBV10-1
size: .

DNA: TGTGCCAGCAGCTTAGAGACTAGCGGGGGTATGAGCTCCTACAATGAGCAGTTCTTC
CDR3: CASSLETSGGMSSYNEQFF
D: TRBD2
J: TRBJ2-1
V: TRBV11-3
size: .

DNA: TGCGCCAGCAGCCCGGGGACAGGTGCTTGGGCGGATAATTCACCCCTCCACTTT
CDR3: CASSPGTGAWADNSPLHF
D: TRBD1
J: TRBJ1-6
V: TRBV5-1
size: few

DNA: TGTGCCAGCAGCTTAGCGCCGGATTCGGGGGCTGGAAACACCATATATTTT
CDR3: CASSLAPDSGAGNTIYF
D: .
J: TRBJ1-3
V: TRBV7-6
size: .

DNA: TGTGCCAGCAGCTCCCCACAGGGACCTTACGAGCAGTACTTC
CDR3: CASSSPQGPYEQYF
D: .
J: TRBJ2-7
V: TRBV6-5
size: .

DNA: TGTGCCAGCAGCCTCGAAGGGGGATCACCCCTCCACTTT
CDR3: CASSLEGGSPLHF
D: .
J: TRBJ1-6
V: TRBV9
size: .

DNA: TGTGCCAGCAGCTATGGACAGATAGCGCGATCAGTACCCCAGCATTTT
CDR3: CASSYGQIARSVPQHF
D: .
J: TRBJ1-5
V: TRBV6-2/TRBV6-3
size: .

DNA: TGTGCCAGCAGCGTAGGTCAGGGCACTGAAGCTTTCTTT
CDR3: CASSVGQGTEAFF
D: .
J: TRBJ1-1
V: TRBV9
size: .

DNA: TGTGCCAGCAGCCCCGGGACAGTCGAAAACACCATATATTTT
CDR3: CASSPGTVENTIYF
D: TRBD1
J: TRBJ1-3
V: TRBV5-4
size: .

DNA: TGTGCCAGCAAGGGACACACGAACACTGAAGCTTTCTTT
CDR3: CASKGHTNTEAFF
D: .
J: TRBJ1-1
V: TRBV28
size: .

DNA: TGTGCCAGCAAGAGCGATATGAACACTGAAGCTTTCTTT
CDR3: CASKSDMNTEAFF
D: .
J: TRBJ1-1
V: TRBV2
size: .

DNA: TGTGCCAGCAGCCCGACAGGGAGGTATGGCTACACCTTC
CDR3: CASSPTGRYGYTF
D: TRBD1
J: TRBJ1-2
V: TRBV7-3
size: .

DNA: TGTGCCAGCAGCTTGGCACGGGGGGGAGAGGCGCAGTATTTT
CDR3: CASSLARGGEAQYF
D: TRBD2
J: TRBJ2-3
V: TRBV5-6
size: .